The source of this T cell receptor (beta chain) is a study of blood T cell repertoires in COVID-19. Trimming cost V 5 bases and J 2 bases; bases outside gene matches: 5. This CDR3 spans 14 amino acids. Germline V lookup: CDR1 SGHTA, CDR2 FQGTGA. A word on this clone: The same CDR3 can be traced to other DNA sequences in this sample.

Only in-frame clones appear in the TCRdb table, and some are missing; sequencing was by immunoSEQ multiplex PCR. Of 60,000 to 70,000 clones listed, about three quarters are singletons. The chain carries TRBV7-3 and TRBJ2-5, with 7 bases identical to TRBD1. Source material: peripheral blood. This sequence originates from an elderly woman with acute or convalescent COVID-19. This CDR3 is CASSPTGLQETQYF. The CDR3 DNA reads TGTGCCAGCAGCCCGACAGGGCTACAAGAGACCCAGTACTTC.